A selection of T cell receptor beta chains follows, all from one sample in a study of identifying expanded T cells in peripheral blood. Data came from immunoSEQ multiplex PCR; TCRdb stores just in-frame clones and leaves some out. The repertoire includes 85,000 to 100,000 clones, approximately 88% of them detected once, and 4% to 4.5% sits in the top ten. The sample taken for sequencing was blood. The receptors stem from a person aged 18 to 75 in good health. CDR3s include the opening cysteine and the closing phenylalanine or tryptophan. The order of the fields is D gene, J gene, V gene, clone size, CDR3 DNA, CDR3 protein. A D gene is named only where the DNA matches it firmly. Rows give clone size only sometimes, using once, few, many, or a class for an expanded clone.

>.|TRBJ2-7|TRBV27|.
TGTGCCAGCATGAGGGCCCACGAGCAGTACTTC
CASMRAHEQYF
>.|TRBJ1-4|TRBV2|.
TGTGCCAGCGGGGCAGGGGCTAATGAAAAACTGTTTTTT
CASGAGANEKLFF
>.|TRBJ2-5|TRBV14|.
TGTGCCAGCAGCCCTGGGGTCAGAGTGCAAGAGACCCAGTACTTC
CASSPGVRVQETQYF
>TRBD2|TRBJ2-2|TRBV7-2|.
TGTGCCAGCAGTTCACGGGGGGCCGGGGAGCTGTTTTTT
CASSSRGAGELFF
>TRBD2|TRBJ2-1|TRBV5-4|.
TGTGCCAGCAGCTTCGGGGGGAGCAACAATGAGCAGTTCTTC
CASSFGGSNNEQFF
>TRBD2|TRBJ2-4|TRBV28|.
TGTGCCAGCAGTTTTGACACTAGCGGGGGGCCGAAAAACATTCAGTACTTC
CASSFDTSGGPKNIQYF
>.|TRBJ1-2|TRBV29-1|.
TGCAGCGTTGTCAACCGGTCGGGCGGCTACACCTTC
CSVVNRSGGYTF
>.|TRBJ1-1|TRBV18|.
TGTGCCAGCTCACTCCGGGAGGGAATTACTGAAGCTTTCTTT
CASSLREGITEAFF
>.|TRBJ2-3|TRBV7-2|.
TGTGCCAGCAGCTTATCCGGACAGCTCACAGATACGCAGTATTTT
CASSLSGQLTDTQYF
>.|TRBJ1-4|TRBV4-2|.
TGTGCCAGCAGCCAAGTCAGGGGATCCGAAAAACTGTTTTTT
CASSQVRGSEKLFF
>TRBD1|TRBJ2-5|TRBV5-4|once
TGTGCCAGCAGCACCGACAGGGGTGAGGAGACCCAGTACTTC
CASSTDRGEETQYF
>.|TRBJ2-2|TRBV6-5|.
TGTGCCAGCAGTTACTTCGGGGAGCTGTTTTTT
CASSYFGELFF
>TRBD2|TRBJ2-5|TRBV9|.
TGTGCCAGCAGCGCGACTAGCGGCTTCCAAGAGACCCAGTACTTC
CASSATSGFQETQYF
>.|TRBJ1-2|TRBV5-6|.
TGTGCCAGCAGCTTAGGCCAGAAGAACTATGGCTACACCTTC
CASSLGQKNYGYTF
>.|TRBJ1-1|TRBV11-2|.
TGTGCCAGCAGCTTAGACGGAGGAGTCACTGAAGCTTTCTTT
CASSLDGGVTEAFF
>.|TRBJ2-2|TRBV19|.
TGTGCCAGTGGTCGGGAGTCTTCGAACACCGGGGAGCTGTTTTTT
CASGRESSNTGELFF
>.|TRBJ1-5|TRBV28|.
TGTGCCAGCAGTTTTGAACGGAGCAATCAGCCCCAGCATTTT
CASSFERSNQPQHF
>TRBD2|TRBJ2-1|TRBV7-2|.
TGTGCCAGCAGCTCGACTAGCGGGAGTAGAGAGCAGTTCTTC
CASSSTSGSREQFF
>.|TRBJ2-7|TRBV28|.
TGTGCCAGCATTCCTGGGGGTGCCTACGAGCAGTACTTC
CASIPGGAYEQYF
>TRBD2|TRBJ2-7|TRBV6-6|.
TGTGCCAGCAGGCCGGGACTAGCGGCTTACGAGCAGTACTTC
CASRPGLAAYEQYF
>.|TRBJ2-6|TRBV11-2|.
TGTGCCAGCAGCCCGACCGGGGCCAACGTCCTGACTTTC
CASSPTGANVLTF
>.|TRBJ2-5|TRBV7-3|.
TGTGCCAGCAGCTACGGAAGGCAAGAGACCCAGTACTTC
CASSYGRQETQYF
>.|TRBJ1-2|TRBV25-1|few
TGTGCCAGCAGTGAATTGGGGAGTCGGGGCTACACCTTC
CASSELGSRGYTF
>.|TRBJ2-7|TRBV9|.
TGTGCCAGCAGCGAAACAGGGAGGAGCTACGAGCAGTACTTC
CASSETGRSYEQYF
>TRBD2|TRBJ2-1|TRBV7-9|.
TGTGCCAGCAGCTTTAGCGGGGGTTACAATGAGCAGTTCTTC
CASSFSGGYNEQFF
>.|TRBJ1-4|TRBV5-1|.
TGCGCCAGCAGCTTGGAGCCTGGGAATGAAAAACTGTTTTTT
CASSLEPGNEKLFF
>TRBD1|TRBJ1-1|TRBV11-2|.
TGTGCCAGCAGCCAGGACAGGGGAGCTAACCCGTTCTTT
CASSQDRGANPFF
>.|TRBJ1-5|TRBV7-6|.
TGTGCCAGCAGTCCTCTTGATAGCAATCAGCCCCAGCATTTT
CASSPLDSNQPQHF
>.|TRBJ1-5|TRBV30|.
TGTGCCTGGAGTGGCGGGAGCAATCAGCCCCAGCATTTT
CAWSGGSNQPQHF
>TRBD2|TRBJ2-2|TRBV5-1|.
TGCGCCAGCAGCCGGACTAGCGGGAGTCCTGGGGAGCTGTTTTTT
CASSRTSGSPGELFF
>.|TRBJ1-1|TRBV5-1|.
TGCGCCAGCAGCTTGGGAGGTGCACTTGAAGCTTTCTTT
CASSLGGALEAFF
>.|TRBJ1-5|TRBV28|.
TGTGCCAGCAGTAGCCCGGGGGGGATCGCGAATCAGCCCCAGCATTTT
CASSSPGGIANQPQHF
>TRBD2|TRBJ2-1|TRBV4-2|.
TGTGCCAGCAGCCAAGAAATCGTGCTAGCGGGAGGGCTCTACAATGAGCAGTTCTTC
CASSQEIVLAGGLYNEQFF
>.|TRBJ2-1|TRBV7-3|.
TGTGCCAGCAGCGCCACTGGTTGGAATGAGCAGTTCTTC
CASSATGWNEQFF
>.|TRBJ2-3|TRBV4-3|.
TGCGCCAGCAGCCAAGATGGGGTGAGGGATACGCAGTATTTT
CASSQDGVRDTQYF
>.|TRBJ2-1|TRBV19|.
TGTGCCAGTAGATATTCTAGACTACACAATGAGCAGTTCTTC
CASRYSRLHNEQFF
>.|TRBJ2-1|TRBV6-5|.
TGTGCCAGCAGCCGAGATTACAATGAGCAGTTCTTC
CASSRDYNEQFF
>.|TRBJ1-6|TRBV5-5|.
TGTGCCAGCAGCTTGGAGTCGGAACTCAGATCACCCCTCCACTTT
CASSLESELRSPLHF
>TRBD1|TRBJ1-6|TRBV30|.
TGTGCCGGGGACAGGGGAAGGGGTGCTTCACCCCTCCACTTT
CAGDRGRGASPLHF
>TRBD1|TRBJ2-6|TRBV5-1|.
TGCGCCAGCAGCCGGACAGGCAACTCTGGGGCCAACGTCCTGACTTTC
CASSRTGNSGANVLTF
>.|TRBJ2-2|TRBV6-4|.
TGTGCCAGCAGTGTCTCTGGCGAGGCCACCGGGGAGCTGTTTTTT
CASSVSGEATGELFF
>TRBD2|TRBJ2-7|TRBV9|.
TGTGCCAGCAGCGCAGGGGACTTCCAAAACCTAGCGGGGGTCTCCTACGAGCAGTACTTC
CASSAGDFQNLAGVSYEQYF
>TRBD1|TRBJ2-2|TRBV5-4|.
TGTGCCAGCAGCCCCAGGACAGGGAACACCGGGGAGCTGTTTTTT
CASSPRTGNTGELFF
>.|TRBJ2-3|TRBV10-3|.
TGTGCCATCAGTGATATGTCCCGGGCCCCTCGAGGCACAGATACGCAGTATTTT
CAISDMSRAPRGTDTQYF
>.|TRBJ2-5|TRBV7-8|.
TGTGCCAGCAGCTTTGGGGGGGCAGCGGGCCAAGAGACCCAGTACTTC
CASSFGGAAGQETQYF
>TRBD2|TRBJ2-5|TRBV2|.
TGTGCCAGCAAGGGACTAGGCTCCCGCCAAGAGACCCAGTACTTC
CASKGLGSRQETQYF
>.|TRBJ2-5|TRBV6-5|.
TGTGCCAGCAGTCGATCGGGGACCCAGTACTTC
CASSRSGTQYF
>.|TRBJ1-4|TRBV2|.
TGTGCCAGCAGTGAACGTACGGGAGTTGCAACTAATGAAAAACTGTTTTTT
CASSERTGVATNEKLFF
>TRBD1|TRBJ2-1|TRBV19|.
TGTGCCAGTAGTGTTAGAAAGGACAGGGTCGATGAGCAGTTCTTC
CASSVRKDRVDEQFF
>.|TRBJ1-5|TRBV19|.
TGTGCCAGTGGAAGACGGGGTAGCGATCAGCCCCAGCATTTT
CASGRRGSDQPQHF
>.|TRBJ1-4|TRBV29-1|.
TGCAGCGCTCCCGTGGGGGGGGCAACTAATGAAAAACTGTTTTTT
CSAPVGGATNEKLFF